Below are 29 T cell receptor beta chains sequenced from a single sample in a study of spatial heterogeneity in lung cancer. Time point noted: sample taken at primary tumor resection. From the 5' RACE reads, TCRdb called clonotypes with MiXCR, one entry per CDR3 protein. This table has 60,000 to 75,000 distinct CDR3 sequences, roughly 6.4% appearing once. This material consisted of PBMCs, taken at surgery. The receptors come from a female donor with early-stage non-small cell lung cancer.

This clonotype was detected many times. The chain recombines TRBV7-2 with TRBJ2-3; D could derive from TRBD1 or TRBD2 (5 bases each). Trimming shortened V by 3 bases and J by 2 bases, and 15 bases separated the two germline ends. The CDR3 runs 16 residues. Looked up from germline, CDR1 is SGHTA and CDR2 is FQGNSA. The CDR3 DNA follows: TGTGCCAGCAGCTTGCGCCCTGGGACGAACACAGATACGCAGTATTTT. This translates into CASSLRPGTNTDTQYF.

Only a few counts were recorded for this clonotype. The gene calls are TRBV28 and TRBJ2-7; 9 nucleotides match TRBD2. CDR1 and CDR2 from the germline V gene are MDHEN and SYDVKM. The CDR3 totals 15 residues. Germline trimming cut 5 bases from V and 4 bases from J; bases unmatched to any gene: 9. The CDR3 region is CASSAGSGSRYEQYF. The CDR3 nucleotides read TGTGCCAGCAGTGCCGGTAGCGGGAGTAGATACGAGCAGTACTTC.

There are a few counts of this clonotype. The CDR3 loop reads CASSDRGGNQPQHF. The CDR3 DNA reads as TGTGCCAGCAGTGACAGGGGAGGCAATCAGCCCCAGCATTTT. V gene TRBV27 combines with J gene TRBJ1-5, with 8 nucleotides matching TRBD1. The CDR3 is 14 amino acids. Germline V gene data show CDR1 as MNHEY and CDR2 as SMNVEV (reference sequence). V lost 5 bases, J lost 2 bases, and 2 bases stayed unmatched.

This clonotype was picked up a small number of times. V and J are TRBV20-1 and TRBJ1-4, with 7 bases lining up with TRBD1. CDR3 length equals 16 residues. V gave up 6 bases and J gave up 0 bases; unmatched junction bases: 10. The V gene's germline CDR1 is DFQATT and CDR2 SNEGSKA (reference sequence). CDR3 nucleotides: TGCAGTGCAAGACCCGGGACAGAATCAACTAATGAAAAACTGTTTTTT. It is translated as CSARPGTESTNEKLFF.

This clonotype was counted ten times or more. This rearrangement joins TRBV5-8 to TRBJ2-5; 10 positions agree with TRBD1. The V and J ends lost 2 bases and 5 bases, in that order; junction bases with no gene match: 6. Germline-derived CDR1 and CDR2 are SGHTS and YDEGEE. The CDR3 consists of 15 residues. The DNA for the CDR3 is TGTGCCAGCAGCTTTCGGACAGGGGGGATTGAGACCCAGTACTTC. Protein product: CASSFRTGGIETQYF. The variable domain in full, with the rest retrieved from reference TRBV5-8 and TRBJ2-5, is EAGVTQSPTHLIKTRGQQATLRCSPISGHTSVYWYQQALGLGLQFLLWYDEGEERNRGNFPPRFSGRQFPNYSSELNVNALELEDSALYLCASSFRTGGIETQYFGPGTRLLVL.

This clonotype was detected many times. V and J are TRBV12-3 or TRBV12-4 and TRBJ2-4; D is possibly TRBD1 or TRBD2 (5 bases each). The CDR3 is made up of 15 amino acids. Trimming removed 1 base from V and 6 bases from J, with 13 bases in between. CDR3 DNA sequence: TGTGCCAGCAGTTTAGGGGGGACGGTTTCAAACATTCAGTACTTC. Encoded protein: CASSLGGTVSNIQYF.

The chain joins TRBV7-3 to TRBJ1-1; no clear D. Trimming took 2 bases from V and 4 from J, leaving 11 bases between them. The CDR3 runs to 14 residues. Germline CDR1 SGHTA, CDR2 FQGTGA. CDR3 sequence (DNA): TGTGCCAGCAGCTTAGCCCACTCCCCCACTGAAGCTTTCTTT. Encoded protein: CASSLAHSPTEAFF.

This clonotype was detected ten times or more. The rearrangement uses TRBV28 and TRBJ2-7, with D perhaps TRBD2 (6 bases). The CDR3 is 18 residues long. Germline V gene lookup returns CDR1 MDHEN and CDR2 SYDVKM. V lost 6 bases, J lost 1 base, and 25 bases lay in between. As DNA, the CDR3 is TGTGCCAGCAGCCCAGAGGAGGGTACCCTAGTTCATTCCTACGAGCAGTACTTC. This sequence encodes CASSPEEGTLVHSYEQYF.

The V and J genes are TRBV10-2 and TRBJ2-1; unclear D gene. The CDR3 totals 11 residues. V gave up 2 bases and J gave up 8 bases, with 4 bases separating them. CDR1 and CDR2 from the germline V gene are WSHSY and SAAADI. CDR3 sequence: CASSEGDEQFF. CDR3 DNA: TGCGCCAGCAGTGAGGGGGATGAGCAGTTCTTC.

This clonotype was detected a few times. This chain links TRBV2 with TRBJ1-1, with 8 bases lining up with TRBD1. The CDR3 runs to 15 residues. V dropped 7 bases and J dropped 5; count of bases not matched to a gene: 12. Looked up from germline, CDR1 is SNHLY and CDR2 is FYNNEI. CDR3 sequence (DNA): TGTGCCAGCATCCCGCTGCAGGGGGCGGGAACTGAAGCTTTCTTT. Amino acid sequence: CASIPLQGAGTEAFF. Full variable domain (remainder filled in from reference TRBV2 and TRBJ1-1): EPEVTQTPSHQVTQMGQEVILRCVPISNHLYFYWYRQILGQKVEFLVSFYNNEISEKSEIFDDQFSVERPDGSNFTLKIRSTKLEDSAMYFCASIPLQGAGTEAFFGQGTRLTVV.

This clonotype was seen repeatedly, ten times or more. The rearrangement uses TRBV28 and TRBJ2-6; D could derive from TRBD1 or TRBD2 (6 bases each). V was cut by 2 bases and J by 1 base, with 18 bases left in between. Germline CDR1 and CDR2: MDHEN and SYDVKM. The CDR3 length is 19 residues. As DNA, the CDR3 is TGTGCCAGCAGTTTAAGGGGGGTTACAGGATGGTCTGGGGCCAACGTCCTGACTTTC. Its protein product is CASSLRGVTGWSGANVLTF.

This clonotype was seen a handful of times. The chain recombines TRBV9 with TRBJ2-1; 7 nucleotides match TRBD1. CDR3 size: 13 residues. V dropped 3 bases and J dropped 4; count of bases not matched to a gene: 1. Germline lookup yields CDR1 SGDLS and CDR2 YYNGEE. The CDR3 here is CASSGDSYNEQFF. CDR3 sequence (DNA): TGTGCCAGCAGCGGGGACAGTTACAATGAGCAGTTCTTC.

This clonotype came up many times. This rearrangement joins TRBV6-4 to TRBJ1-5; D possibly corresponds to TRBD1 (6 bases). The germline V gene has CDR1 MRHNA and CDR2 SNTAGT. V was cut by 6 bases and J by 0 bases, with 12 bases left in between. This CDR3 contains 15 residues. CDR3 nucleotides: TGTGCCAGCAGAGCAGGGGCAGCTAGCAATCAGCCCCAGCATTTT. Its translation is CASRAGAASNQPQHF.

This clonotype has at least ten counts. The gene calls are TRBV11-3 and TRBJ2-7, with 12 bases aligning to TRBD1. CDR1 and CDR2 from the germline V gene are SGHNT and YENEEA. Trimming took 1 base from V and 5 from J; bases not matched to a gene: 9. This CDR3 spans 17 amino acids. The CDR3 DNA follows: TGTGCCAGCAGCTTAGTCCATACCGGGACAGGGGGCAACGAGCAGTACTTC. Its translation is CASSLVHTGTGGNEQYF.

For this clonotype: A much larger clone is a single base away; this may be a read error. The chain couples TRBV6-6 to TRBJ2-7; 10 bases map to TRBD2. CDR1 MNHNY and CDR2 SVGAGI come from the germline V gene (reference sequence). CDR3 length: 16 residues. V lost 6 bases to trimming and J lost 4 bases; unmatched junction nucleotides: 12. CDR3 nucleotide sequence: TGTGCCAGCAGCCATACAGGACTAGCGGAATTGTACGAGCAGTACTTC. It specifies CASSHTGLAELYEQYF.

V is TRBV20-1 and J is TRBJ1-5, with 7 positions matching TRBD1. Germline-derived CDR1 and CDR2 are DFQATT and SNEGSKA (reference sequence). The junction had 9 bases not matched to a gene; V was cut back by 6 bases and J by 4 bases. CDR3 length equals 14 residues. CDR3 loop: CSATGQSINQPQHF. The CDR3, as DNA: TGCAGTGCCACGGGACAGTCCATAAATCAGCCCCAGCATTTT.

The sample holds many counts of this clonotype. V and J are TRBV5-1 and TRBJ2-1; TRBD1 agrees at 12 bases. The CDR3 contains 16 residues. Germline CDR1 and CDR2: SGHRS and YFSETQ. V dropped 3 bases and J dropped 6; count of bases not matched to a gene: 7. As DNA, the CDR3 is TGCGCCAGCAGCTCGCTTGGGACAGGGGGCCGCAATGAGCAGTTCTTC. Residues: CASSSLGTGGRNEQFF.

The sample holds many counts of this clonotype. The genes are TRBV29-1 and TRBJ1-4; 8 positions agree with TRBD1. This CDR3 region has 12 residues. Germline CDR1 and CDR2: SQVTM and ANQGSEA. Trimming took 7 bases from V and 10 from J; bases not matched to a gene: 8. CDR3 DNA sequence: TGCAGCGCAGGACAGGGAGGCGGAAAACTGTTTTTT. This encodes CSAGQGGGKLFF.

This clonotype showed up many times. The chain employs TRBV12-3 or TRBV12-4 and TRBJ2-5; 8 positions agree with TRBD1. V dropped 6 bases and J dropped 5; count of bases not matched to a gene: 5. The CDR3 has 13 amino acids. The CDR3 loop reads CASSSGGPETQYF. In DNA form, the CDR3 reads TGTGCCAGCAGCTCAGGGGGCCCGGAGACCCAGTACTTC.

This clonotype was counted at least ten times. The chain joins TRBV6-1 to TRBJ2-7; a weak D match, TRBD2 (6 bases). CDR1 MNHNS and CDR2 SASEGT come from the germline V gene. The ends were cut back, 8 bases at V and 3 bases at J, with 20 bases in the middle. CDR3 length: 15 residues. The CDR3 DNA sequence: TGTGCCAGCCAGGGACTGGCCTCGGACGGCTACGAGCAGTACGTC. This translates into CASQGLASDGYEQYV.

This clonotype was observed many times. For the CDR3, the DNA is TGTGCCAGTACCTCCATGAGGGAACAATCGGGTTACAATGAGCAGTTCTTC. The encoded protein is CASTSMREQSGYNEQFF. The V call is TRBV19, the J call TRBJ2-1, with a weak D call TRBD2 (5 bases). The CDR3 has 17 residues. Germline CDR1 and CDR2: LNHDA and SQIVND (reference sequence). Trimming stripped 7 bases from V and 4 bases from J, with 23 bases between.

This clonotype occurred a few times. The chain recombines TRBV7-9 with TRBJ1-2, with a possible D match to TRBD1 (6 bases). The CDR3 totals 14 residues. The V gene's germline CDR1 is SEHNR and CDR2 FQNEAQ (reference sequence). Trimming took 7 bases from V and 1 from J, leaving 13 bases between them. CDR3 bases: TGTGCCAGCACCCCGGGGGCCAGTAACTATGGCTACACCTTC. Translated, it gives CASTPGASNYGYTF.

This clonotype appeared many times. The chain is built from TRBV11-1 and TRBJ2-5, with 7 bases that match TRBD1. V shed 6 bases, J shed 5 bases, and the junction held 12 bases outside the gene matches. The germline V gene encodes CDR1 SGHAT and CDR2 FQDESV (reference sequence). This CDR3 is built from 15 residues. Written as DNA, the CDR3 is TGTGCCAGCAGAGCCCGGGACAGTCCCCGGGAGACCCAGTACTTC. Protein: CASRARDSPRETQYF.

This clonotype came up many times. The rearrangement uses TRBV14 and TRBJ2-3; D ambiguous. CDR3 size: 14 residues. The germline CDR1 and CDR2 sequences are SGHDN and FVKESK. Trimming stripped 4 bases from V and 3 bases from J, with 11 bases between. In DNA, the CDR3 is TGTGCCAGCAGCCCCGGATTTGGGACAGATACGCAGTATTTT. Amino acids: CASSPGFGTDTQYF.

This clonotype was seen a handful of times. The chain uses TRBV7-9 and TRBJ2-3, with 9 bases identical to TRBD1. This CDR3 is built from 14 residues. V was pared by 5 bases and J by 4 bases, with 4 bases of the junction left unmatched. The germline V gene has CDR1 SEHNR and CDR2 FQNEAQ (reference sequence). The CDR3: CASSLGQGSDTQYF. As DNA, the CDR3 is TGTGCCAGCAGCCTGGGACAGGGATCAGATACGCAGTATTTT.

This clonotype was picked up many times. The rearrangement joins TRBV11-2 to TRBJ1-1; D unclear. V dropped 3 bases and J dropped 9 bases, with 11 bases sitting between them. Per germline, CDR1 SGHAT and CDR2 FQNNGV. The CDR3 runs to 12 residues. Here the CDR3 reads CASSFVADQAFF. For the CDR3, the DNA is TGTGCCAGCAGCTTTGTCGCCGATCAAGCTTTCTTT.

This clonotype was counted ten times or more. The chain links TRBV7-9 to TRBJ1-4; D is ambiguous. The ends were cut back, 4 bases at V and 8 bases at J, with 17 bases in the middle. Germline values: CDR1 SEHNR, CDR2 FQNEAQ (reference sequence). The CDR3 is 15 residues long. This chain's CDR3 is CASSYLSSGPEKLFF. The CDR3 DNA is TGTGCCAGCAGCTACCTGTCCTCCGGACCCGAAAAACTGTTTTTT.

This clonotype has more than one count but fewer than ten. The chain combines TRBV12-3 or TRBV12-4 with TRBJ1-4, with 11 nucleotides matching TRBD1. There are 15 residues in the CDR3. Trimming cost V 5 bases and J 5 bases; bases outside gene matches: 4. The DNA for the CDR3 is TGTGCCAGCAGTGCCGGACAGGGGGCGAATGAAAAACTGTTTTTT. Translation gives CASSAGQGANEKLFF.

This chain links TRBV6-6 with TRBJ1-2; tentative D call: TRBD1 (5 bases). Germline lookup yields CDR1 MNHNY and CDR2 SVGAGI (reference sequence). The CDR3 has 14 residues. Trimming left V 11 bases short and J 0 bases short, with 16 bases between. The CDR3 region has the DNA TGTGCCTCCCGCTCCCAGGGTACTAACTATGGCTACACCTTC. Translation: CASRSQGTNYGYTF.